This T cell receptor (beta chain) stems from a study of human T cells and chemical hapten exposure. Study-level results: Controls had significantly fewer large CDR3 similarity clusters than were formed by expanded TCRs.

This clonotype was detected a few times. Its antigen is currently unknown. Source study methods: There were a median of roughly 100,000 TCRs per sample, with a range from roughly 20,000 to 750,000. TCRdb independently ran MiXCR on the RACE reads; one entry per CDR3 protein. These V and J calls rely on TCRdb rather than the paper's analysis. The table includes some 96,000 distinct CDR3 sequences, 25% to 30% detected once. The time point here: patch test 3, about 24 weeks after DPC sensitization. Indicated treatment: therapeutic diphenylcyclopropenone sensitization with weekly scalp DPC. This CDR3 has 18 residues. The germline gives CDR1 MNHNS, CDR2 SASEGT. Trimming removed 6 bases at V and 1 base at J, with 22 bases between.

This clonotype was obtained from a middle-aged man with alopecia areata. Some clones in this sample may be carry-over from other donors' samples. This chain links TRBV6-1 with TRBJ2-1; tentative D call: TRBD1 (6 bases). The sample consisted of whole blood, taken in connection with sensitization to the hapten diphenylcyclopropenone (DPC). The CDR3: CASRDRQLWQGSYNEQFF. DNA for the CDR3: TGTGCCAGCAGAGACCGTCAGTTGTGGCAGGGGTCCTACAATGAGCAGTTCTTC.